One sample yielded the 7 T cell receptor beta chains listed below, sequenced in a study of cytomegalovirus exposure and HLA in healthy donors. Primers: 60 Vbeta forward and 13 Jbeta reverse. The repertoire was sequenced with immunoSEQ multiplex PCR; TCRdb's copy has only in-frame clones and lacks some. This table holds around 150,000 clones, around 80% found once. The sequenced material came from PBMCs. Receptors were obtained from a woman in her 40s in good health and CMV-seropositive.

This chain links TRBV10-2 with TRBJ2-5; weak D call: TRBD1 (6 bases). This CDR3 has 13 amino acids. The germline CDR1 and CDR2 sequences are WSHSY and SAAADI. Trimming removed 7 bases from V and 5 bases from J, with 14 bases in between. The DNA for the CDR3 is TGCGCCAGCACGTTGGCAGGGGAGGAGACCCAGTACTTC. Protein: CASTLAGEETQYF.

The CDR3 DNA sequence: TGCGCCAGCAGCGCGGGGACAGCTCCCTCTGGAAACACCATATATTTT. Amino acids: CASSAGTAPSGNTIYF. V gene TRBV5-1 combines with J gene TRBJ1-3; the match to TRBD1 covers 7 bases. Per germline, CDR1 SGHRS and CDR2 YFSETQ. Trimming removed 4 bases from V and 0 bases from J; junction bases left unmatched: 7. The CDR3 is made up of 16 amino acids.

V gene TRBV7-3 combines with J gene TRBJ1-1; 10 bases map to TRBD1. This CDR3 contains 17 residues. V was pared by 0 bases and J by 2 bases, with 6 bases of the junction left unmatched. The germline CDR1 and CDR2 sequences are SGHTA and FQGTGA. The CDR3, as DNA: TGTGCCAGCAGCTTAACTGGATCGACAGGGGGCAACACTGAAGCTTTCTTT. It yields the protein CASSLTGSTGGNTEAFF.

This clone showed up just a few times. The chain couples TRBV6-1 to TRBJ1-1, with D uncertain. V lost 5 bases to trimming and J lost 4 bases, with 11 bases between them. CDR1 MNHNS and CDR2 SASEGT come from the germline V gene. This CDR3 region has 13 residues. The CDR3 coding sequence is TGTGCCAGCAGTTATTCCTCTTCCACTGAAGCTTTCTTT. Protein sequence: CASSYSSSTEAFF.

The gene calls are TRBV27 and TRBJ2-3, with 8 bases lining up with TRBD1. Trimming cost V 2 bases and J 2 bases; bases outside gene matches: 3. The CDR3 loop spans 15 amino acids. Germline V gives CDR1 MNHEY, CDR2 SMNVEV (reference sequence). The CDR3 is CASSLGRGLTDTQYF. Here the CDR3 DNA reads TGTGCCAGCAGTTTAGGCAGGGGGCTCACAGATACGCAGTATTTT.

The genes are TRBV18 and TRBJ1-2; D unresolved. The germline V gene encodes CDR1 KGHSH and CDR2 LQKENI. V dropped 2 bases and J dropped 4 bases, with 8 bases sitting between them. This CDR3 has 13 residues. The CDR3 here is CASSPEGSYGYTF. The CDR3 DNA follows: TGTGCCAGCTCACCAGAGGGCAGCTATGGCTACACCTTC.

The chain joins TRBV20-1 to TRBJ1-2; D gene unclear. CDR1 and CDR2 from the germline V gene are DFQATT and SNEGSKA (reference sequence). V dropped 2 bases and J dropped 2 bases, with 3 bases sitting between them. The CDR3 is 11 residues long. For the CDR3, the DNA is TGCAGTGCTAGACCGAACTATGGCTACACCTTC. It is translated as CSARPNYGYTF.